The next 5 T cell receptor beta chains were all read from a single sample in a study of shared clonotypes between healthy human individuals. Sequenced by immunoSEQ multiplex PCR; TCRdb stores in-frame clones only, minus some. In the table there are over 700,000 clones, about two thirds of which are singletons. The sequencing input was memory CD4+ T cells sorted from blood. The subset denotes: CD45RA-negative fraction. These receptors were collected from a woman in her thirties in good health.

The chain combines TRBV2 with TRBJ2-3; D is uncertain. This CDR3 comprises 15 residues. Trimming removed 4 bases at V and 3 bases at J, with 14 bases between. Germline V gene lookup returns CDR1 SNHLY and CDR2 FYNNEI. The CDR3 region is CASSGTVARTDTQYF. The CDR3 DNA sequence: TGTGCCAGCAGTGGGACGGTCGCACGTACAGATACGCAGTATTTT.

This clone has a handful of counts. The V gene is TRBV14, the J gene TRBJ1-2; TRBD1 agrees at 9 bases. Germline V CDR1 and CDR2: SGHDN, FVKESK. V dropped 4 bases and J dropped 6; count of bases not matched to a gene: 3. The CDR3 has 13 residues. The CDR3 here is CASSLRTGDGYTF. CDR3 sequence (DNA): TGTGCCAGCAGCCTCCGGACAGGGGATGGCTACACCTTC.

The rearrangement joins TRBV7-8 to TRBJ2-5; 12 bases fit TRBD2. V was clipped by 5 bases and J by 6 bases; unmatched bases: 10. Germline CDR1 and CDR2: SGHVS and FQNEAQ. The CDR3 runs to 16 residues. In DNA, the CDR3 is TGTGCCAGCAGCCTAAGACTAGCGGGAGATACGCAGACCCAGTACTTC. Translation gives CASSLRLAGDTQTQYF.

This clone was observed many times. This chain connects TRBV6-5 to TRBJ2-7; 7 nucleotides align to TRBD1. With 6 bases clipped from V and 1 base from J, the junction kept 3 bases outside the gene matches. The germline CDR1 and CDR2 sequences are MNHEY and SVGAGI. The CDR3 has 13 residues. CDR3 coding DNA: TGTGCCAGCAGAGAGGGACAGTCCTACGAGCAGTACTTC. Its translation is CASREGQSYEQYF.

This clone was observed once. The chain recombines TRBV7-9 with TRBJ1-2, with 9 bases lining up with TRBD1. Germline V gene sequence: CDR1 SEHNR, CDR2 FQNEAQ (reference sequence). V gave up 1 base and J gave up 7 bases; unmatched junction bases: 4. This CDR3 comprises 14 residues. CDR3 amino acids: CASSLVGTGSGYTF. As DNA, the CDR3 is TGTGCCAGCAGCTTAGTCGGGACAGGGTCTGGCTACACCTTC.